Shown below are 19 T cell receptor beta chains from a single sample sequenced in a study of T cell responses to AZD1222 COVID-19 vaccine. Some clones are missing from TCRdb's copy, which holds only in-frame ones; the method was immunoSEQ multiplex PCR. The table lists some 180,000 clones, 85% to 95% of them singletons. This sample comprised peripheral blood, obtained on day 0 of AZD1222 vaccination. The receptors here all came from an adult in good health.

This clone was detected a few times. This rearrangement joins TRBV30 to TRBJ1-1; D uncertain. CDR1 GTSNPN and CDR2 SVGIG come from the germline V gene (reference sequence). The CDR3 contains 14 residues. Trimming took off 1 base at V and 3 bases at J, with 12 bases between the two ends. The CDR3 loop reads CAWSEARVYTEAFF. For the CDR3, the DNA is TGTGCCTGGAGTGAAGCGCGGGTTTACACTGAAGCTTTCTTT.

The chain recombines TRBV5-1 with TRBJ1-6; D perhaps matches TRBD1 (5 bases). The CDR3 extends over 15 amino acids. Germline V gene data show CDR1 as SGHRS and CDR2 as YFSETQ. V dropped 4 bases and J dropped 10 bases, with 18 bases sitting between them. The CDR3: CASSGTGAEGSPLHF. For the CDR3, the DNA is TGCGCCAGCAGCGGAACAGGCGCCGAAGGCTCACCCCTCCACTTT.

The chain is built from TRBV6-5 and TRBJ2-3, with 8 bases that match TRBD2. Germline loops: CDR1 MNHEY, CDR2 SVGAGI. V gave up 7 bases and J gave up 4 bases; unmatched junction bases: 10. The CDR3 has 15 amino acids. The CDR3: CASKPLREAPDTQYF. In DNA, the CDR3 is TGTGCCAGCAAACCCCTGCGGGAGGCCCCAGATACGCAGTATTTT.

V is TRBV6-1 and J is TRBJ1-1; no reliable D call. Trimming stripped 1 base from V and 4 bases from J, with 7 bases between. From germline, CDR1 is MNHNS and CDR2 SASEGT. The CDR3 consists of 13 residues. DNA of the CDR3: TGTGCCAGCAGTGAAGATCCAGTCACTGAAGCTTTCTTT. This gives the protein CASSEDPVTEAFF.

This rearrangement joins TRBV3-1 (or the pseudogene TRBV3-2) to TRBJ1-1, with a weak D call TRBD1 (6 bases). Between the trimmed V and J ends, which lost 3 bases and 6 bases, there was a span of 14 bases. The CDR3 length is 14 residues. The germline V gene encodes CDR1 LGHDT and CDR2 YNNKEL (reference sequence). The CDR3 DNA reads TGTGCCAGCAGCCATGGGAGGGGGAGCGCTGAAGCTTTCTTT. Residues: CASSHGRGSAEAFF.

A word on this clone: The sample holds other DNA sequences that translate to the same CDR3. J is TRBJ1-5 and V is TRBV9; D not resolved. Germline values: CDR1 SGDLS, CDR2 YYNGEE. V was pared by 2 bases and J by 0 bases, with 3 bases between. CDR3 length: 13 residues. The CDR3 coding sequence is TGTGCCAGCAGCGTGGGTAGCAATCAGCCCCAGCATTTT. Translated, it gives CASSVGSNQPQHF. The full variable domain, in which reference TRBV9 and TRBJ1-5 provide the parts outside the CDR3, is DSGVTQTPKHLITATGQRVTLRCSPRSGDLSVYWYQQSLDQGLQFLIQYYNGEERAKGNILERFSAQQFPDLHSELNLSSLELGDSALYFCASSVGSNQPQHFGDGTRLSIL.

The chain has TRBV4-3 and TRBJ2-1; D possibly corresponds to TRBD2 (5 bases). This CDR3 has 14 amino acids. Trimming took off 0 bases at V and 9 bases at J, with 12 bases between the two ends. CDR1 LGHNA and CDR2 YSLEER come from the germline V gene. In nucleotides, the CDR3 is TGCGCCAGCAGCCAAGATTACCCGGACTTTGAGCAGTTCTTC. It encodes CASSQDYPDFEQFF.

V and J are TRBV7-8 and TRBJ1-5; D gene ambiguous. The ends were cut back, 3 bases at V and 4 bases at J, with 7 bases in the middle. The CDR3 runs 13 residues. The V gene's germline CDR1 is SGHVS and CDR2 FQNEAQ. For the CDR3, the DNA is TGTGCCAGCAGCTTGCAGGAGAATCAGCCCCAGCATTTT. Protein: CASSLQENQPQHF.

The chain recombines TRBV3-1 (or the pseudogene TRBV3-2) with TRBJ2-5; TRBD1 is a possible D gene (5 bases). CDR3 length: 15 residues. CDR1 and CDR2 (germline): LGHDT, YNNKEL (reference sequence). V was cut by 1 base and J by 5 bases, with 14 bases left in between. CDR3 coding DNA: TGTGCCAGCAGCCAAGGGATAGGGGCTCCGGAGACCCAGTACTTC. It specifies CASSQGIGAPETQYF.

The chain employs TRBV4-1 and TRBJ2-1; D uncertain. The length of the CDR3 is 13 residues. Germline CDR1 reads MGHRA; CDR2 reads YSYEKL. Trimming removed 0 bases from V and 8 bases from J, with 8 bases in between. DNA of the CDR3: TGCGCCAGCAGCCAAGATAGGCTGGATGAGCAGTTCTTC. Translated: CASSQDRLDEQFF.

The V and J genes are TRBV5-5 and TRBJ1-1; 8 nucleotides align to TRBD1. Germline V gives CDR1 SGHKS, CDR2 YYEKEE (reference sequence). The J segment lost 5 bases and the V segment lost 3 bases, leaving 12 bases of the junction unmatched. The CDR3 loop spans 16 amino acids. CDR3 sequence: CASSSEQGVVRTEAFF. CDR3 in DNA: TGTGCCAGCAGCTCCGAACAGGGGGTGGTTAGGACTGAAGCTTTCTTT.

The V call is TRBV7-8, the J call TRBJ1-1; TRBD1 aligns across 7 bases. The CDR3 runs 16 residues. V was clipped by 6 bases and J by 0 bases; unmatched bases: 10. CDR1 is SGHVS, CDR2 FQNEAQ, per germline. This chain's CDR3 is CASSSSPTGLNTEAFF. In DNA form, the CDR3 reads TGTGCCAGCAGTTCCTCACCGACAGGGCTGAACACTGAAGCTTTCTTT.

The rearrangement links TRBV5-4 to TRBJ1-1; 8 bases map to TRBD1. Germline lookup yields CDR1 SGHNT and CDR2 YYREEE (reference sequence). This CDR3 spans 16 amino acids. V dropped 4 bases and J dropped 1; count of bases not matched to a gene: 9. As DNA, the CDR3 is TGTGCCAGCAGCGCCGACAGGGGCGCGAGGAACACTGAAGCTTTCTTT. Translation: CASSADRGARNTEAFF. The full variable domain, with the rest looked up from reference TRBV5-4 and TRBJ1-1, is ETGVTQSPTHLIKTRGQQVTLRCSSQSGHNTVSWYQQALGQGPQFIFQYYREEENGRGNFPPRFSGLQFPNYSSELNVNALELDDSALYLCASSADRGARNTEAFFGQGTRLTVV.

The chain recombines TRBV27 with TRBJ1-4; D is unresolved. CDR3 length: 15 residues. Germline CDR1 MNHEY, CDR2 SMNVEV (reference sequence). Trimming took 5 bases from V and 1 from J, leaving 11 bases between them. The CDR3: CASSPRTLTNEKLFF. CDR3 coding DNA: TGTGCCAGCAGTCCCCGGACGTTAACTAATGAAAAACTGTTTTTT. Supplemented by reference TRBV27 and TRBJ1-4, the full variable domain reads EAQVTQNPRYLITVTGKKLTVTCSQNMNHEYMSWYRQDPGLGLRQIYYSMNVEVTDKGDVPEGYKVSRKEKRNFPLILESPSPNQTSLYFCASSPRTLTNEKLFFGSGTQLSVL.

The chain combines TRBV18 with TRBJ1-1; perhaps TRBD1 as D (5 bases). Germline loops: CDR1 KGHSH, CDR2 LQKENI. This CDR3 has 15 amino acids. Trimming took 2 bases from V and 5 from J, leaving 15 bases between them. CDR3 region: CASSPGGIFSTEAFF. CDR3 DNA sequence: TGTGCCAGCTCACCAGGGGGAATCTTTTCGACTGAAGCTTTCTTT. The complete variable domain, with remaining parts taken from reference TRBV18 and TRBJ1-1, reads NAGVMQNPRHLVRRRGQEARLRCSPMKGHSHVYWYRQLPEEGLKFMVYLQKENIIDESGMPKERFSAEFPKEGPSILRIQQVVRGDSAAYFCASSPGGIFSTEAFFGQGTRLTVV.

V is TRBV9 and J is TRBJ2-1; the match to TRBD1 covers 8 bases. After removal of 4 bases from V and 3 bases from J, the junction contained 12 bases not matched to a gene. The CDR3 loop spans 17 amino acids. In germline, CDR1 is SGDLS, CDR2 YYNGEE. CDR3 loop: CASSPKAQGAVYNEQFF. CDR3 bases: TGTGCCAGCAGCCCAAAAGCCCAGGGGGCCGTCTACAATGAGCAGTTCTTC. Full variable domain (rest looked up from reference TRBV9 and TRBJ2-1): DSGVTQTPKHLITATGQRVTLRCSPRSGDLSVYWYQQSLDQGLQFLIQYYNGEERAKGNILERFSAQQFPDLHSELNLSSLELGDSALYFCASSPKAQGAVYNEQFFGPGTRLTVL.

The V call is TRBV19, the J call TRBJ1-4; no definite D call. V gave up 1 base and J gave up 0 bases, with 6 bases separating them. From germline, CDR1 is LNHDA and CDR2 SQIVND (reference sequence). The CDR3 is made up of 15 amino acids. In DNA form, the CDR3 reads TGTGCCAGTAGTATAGGGTCTGCAACTAATGAAAAACTGTTTTTT. Translation gives CASSIGSATNEKLFF. The complete variable domain, with remaining parts taken from reference TRBV19 and TRBJ1-4, reads DGGITQSPKYLFRKEGQNVTLSCEQNLNHDAMYWYRQDPGQGLRLIYYSQIVNDFQKGDIAEGYSVSREKKESFPLTVTSAQKNPTAFYLCASSIGSATNEKLFFGSGTQLSVL.

This clone was seen a single time. The chain joins TRBV29-1 to TRBJ1-2; TRBD1 matches 8 bases. CDR3 length equals 13 residues. Germline V gene data show CDR1 as SQVTM and CDR2 as ANQGSEA. V was clipped by 4 bases and J by 4 bases; unmatched bases: 5. The CDR3 DNA follows: TGCAGCGTTGGTCGGGGGACAGGCTATGGCTACACCTTC. It specifies CSVGRGTGYGYTF. Using reference TRBV29-1 and TRBJ1-2 for the parts outside the CDR3, the full variable domain is SAVISQKPSRDICQRGTSLTIQCQVDSQVTMMFWYRQQPGQSLTLIATANQGSEATYESGFVIDKFPISRPNLTFSTLTVSNMSPEDSSIYLCSVGRGTGYGYTFGSGTRLTVV.

The V and J genes are TRBV12-3 or TRBV12-4 and TRBJ1-1, with D possibly being TRBD1 (5 bases). The V gene lost 3 bases and the J gene lost 8 bases, with 10 bases spanning the gap. The CDR3 spans 12 residues. CDR3 sequence (DNA): TGTGCCAGCAGTTTGGGGGTAAACGAAGCTTTCTTT. This encodes CASSLGVNEAFF.